This TCR beta chain was observed in a study of immune evolution from preneoplasia to lung adenocarcinoma. The CDR3 spans 16 residues. Germline V gene data show CDR1 as SNHLY and CDR2 as FYNNEI. V was cut by 6 bases and J by 0 bases, with 17 bases left in between. Resections took place in Japan or China from the mid-2010s to the late 2010s. TCRdb's table, derived via immunoSEQ multiplex PCR, lists solely in-frame clones and lacks some. The table records several thousand clones, over 65% of them present only once. J is TRBJ1-1 and V is TRBV2, with D unresolved. The sequence derives from a donor aged 70 or over with lung adenocarcinoma. The material sequenced was FFPE lung adenocarcinoma in situ tissue. CDR3 in amino acids: CASSSPPGRMNTEAFF. CDR3 nucleotide sequence: TGTGCCAGCAGCTCACCCCCGGGCCGCATGAACACTGAAGCTTTCTTT.